The 16 T cell receptor beta chains reported below all come from one sample, sequenced in a study of T cell repertoires in ileal Crohn's disease. Repertoires were generated with immunoSEQ multiplex PCR, while TCRdb's copy carries only in-frame clones and drops some. The table shows some 14,000 clones, with roughly 78% occurring only once. The sequencing sample was made of ileal tissue. These receptors were collected from an adult with Crohn's disease.

The chain has TRBV11-2 and TRBJ1-1, with D possibly being TRBD1 (5 bases). Germline loops: CDR1 SGHAT, CDR2 FQNNGV. The length of the CDR3 is 14 residues. Trimming removed 3 bases from V and 6 bases from J, with 14 bases in between. Here the CDR3 reads CASSLTVGRAEAFF. CDR3 coding DNA: TGTGCCAGCAGCTTGACAGTTGGGAGGGCTGAAGCTTTCTTT. Looking up the rest from reference TRBV11-2 and TRBJ1-1 gives the full variable domain: EAGVAQSPRYKIIEKRQSVAFWCNPISGHATLYWYQQILGQGPKLLIQFQNNGVVDDSQLPKDRFSAERLKGVDSTLKIQPAKLEDSAVYLCASSLTVGRAEAFFGQGTRLTVV.

This clone was recorded only once. V usage is TRBV7-9 and J usage is TRBJ2-2; no clear D. Germline loops: CDR1 SEHNR, CDR2 FQNEAQ (reference sequence). V lost 3 bases and J 0 bases, leaving 8 bases between the germline ends. This CDR3 contains 15 residues. In DNA form, the CDR3 reads TGTGCCAGCAGCTTTCAGCGAACGAACACCGGGGAGCTGTTTTTT. This gives the protein CASSFQRTNTGELFF.

CDR3 nucleotide sequence: TGTGCCAGCAGAGAAAGCCCCGCGTTCTCCTACGAGCAGTACTTC. It is translated as CASRESPAFSYEQYF. The chain combines TRBV6-1 with TRBJ2-7, with D hard to call. The V end lost 6 bases, the J end lost 0 bases, and 15 bases lay between the germline ends. The CDR3 runs 15 residues. CDR1 is MNHNS, CDR2 SASEGT, per germline.

This clone was recorded a few times. The V call is TRBV6-6, the J call TRBJ2-5; possible D gene TRBD1, 6 bases. The better agreement between TRBJ2-7 and the DNA end casts doubt on the J call. The V gene's germline CDR1 is MNHNY and CDR2 SVGAGI (reference sequence). CDR3 length equals 13 residues. This chain's CDR3 is CASCRGTTYEQYF. CDR3 nucleotide sequence: TGTGCCAGCTGCAGGGGAACCACCTACGAGCAGTACTTC.

The chain couples TRBV2 to TRBJ2-3; a possible D gene is TRBD2 (7 bases). V gave up 5 bases and J gave up 0 bases, with 15 bases separating them. The CDR3 spans 16 residues. Germline V CDR1 and CDR2: SNHLY, FYNNEI. CDR3 in amino acids: CASSRGGRTSTDTQYF. In DNA form, the CDR3 reads TGTGCCAGCAGTAGGGGGGGGCGGACTAGCACAGATACGCAGTATTTT.

The CDR3 loop is CASSTRGGGYNEQFF. DNA of the CDR3: TGTGCCAGCAGCACGCGGGGGGGCGGGTACAATGAGCAGTTCTTC. The rearrangement uses TRBV7-3 and TRBJ2-1; 9 bases align to TRBD2. CDR1 and CDR2 from the germline V gene are SGHTA and FQGTGA. The length of the CDR3 is 15 residues. Trimming removed 5 bases from V and 4 bases from J; junction bases left unmatched: 6. The full variable domain, rest sourced from reference TRBV7-3 and TRBJ2-1, is GAGVSQTPSNKVTEKGKYVELRCDPISGHTALYWYRQSLGQGPEFLIYFQGTGAADDSGLPNDRFFAVRPEGSVSTLKIQRTERGDSAVYLCASSTRGGGYNEQFFGPGTRLTVL.

The rearrangement uses TRBV4-2 and TRBJ1-1; 9 nucleotides match TRBD1. Germline V gene sequence: CDR1 LGHNA, CDR2 YNFKEQ. The CDR3 is 15 amino acids. The V segment lost 1 base and the J segment 10 bases; nucleotides outside the gene matches: 10. In DNA form, the CDR3 reads TGTGCCAGCAGCCAAGCCACCCCGGGACAGGGAGTAGCTTTCTTT. Its protein product is CASSQATPGQGVAFF.

This sequence joins TRBV29-1 and TRBJ1-1; D is undetermined. Trimming shortened V by 5 bases and J by 8 bases, and 12 bases separated the two germline ends. CDR1 and CDR2 from the germline V gene are SQVTM and ANQGSEA. This CDR3 contains 11 residues. CDR3 region: CSVTSGAEAFF. The CDR3 coding sequence is TGCAGCGTTACGTCGGGAGCGGAAGCTTTCTTT.

This sequence joins TRBV21-1 and TRBJ2-7; the DNA was not used to check the table's D call, TRBD2. TRBV21-1 corresponds to a pseudogene. The CDR3 runs 14 residues. CDR3 loop: CASSKPPGVSEQYF. CDR3 DNA: TGTGCCAGCAGCAAACCTCCCGGGGTCAGCGAGCAGTACTTC.

In this sample, this clone turned up a few times. The CDR3 DNA reads TGTGCCAGCAGCCCATGGACTAGCTCCTACGAGCAGTACTTC. Encoded protein: CASSPWTSSYEQYF. This chain links TRBV7-2 with TRBJ2-7; TRBD2 matches 7 bases. The junction had 4 bases not matched to a gene; V was cut back by 5 bases and J by 0 bases. From germline, CDR1 is SGHTA and CDR2 FQGNSA. CDR3 length: 14 residues.

The V gene is TRBV2, the J gene TRBJ2-5, with 10 bases identical to TRBD2. The trim removed 0 bases at V and 4 bases at J, leaving 5 bases unmatched. The CDR3 is 16 amino acids. CDR1 is SNHLY, CDR2 FYNNEI, per germline. CDR3 DNA: TGTGCCAGCAGTGAAGCAGGGGCTAGCGGGAGAGAGACCCAGTACTTC. It codes for CASSEAGASGRETQYF.

The CDR3 protein is CAWSPTFNQPQHF. The CDR3 DNA is TGTGCCTGGAGTCCCACTTTTAATCAGCCCCAGCATTTT. The chain combines TRBV30 with TRBJ1-5; no clear D. CDR1 is GTSNPN, CDR2 SVGIG, per germline (reference sequence). This CDR3 is 13 amino acids long. Trimming stripped 2 bases from V and 4 bases from J, with 9 bases between.

The rearrangement links TRBV6-1 to TRBJ1-5; D is unclear. Germline V gene sequence: CDR1 MNHNS, CDR2 SASEGT. V lost 1 base and J 11 bases, leaving 12 bases between the germline ends. This CDR3 has 13 residues. CDR3 bases: TGTGCCAGCAGTGAAGGGGAGCTGTCAGCCCAGCATTTT. Its translation: CASSEGELSAQHF.

The chain combines TRBV28 with TRBJ2-2; 9 bases are a match to TRBD2. This CDR3 contains 16 residues. The germline V gene has CDR1 MDHEN and CDR2 SYDVKM. V lost 2 bases, J lost 4 bases, and 5 bases stayed unmatched. The CDR3 here is CASSLMAGGSTGELFF. Written as DNA, the CDR3 is TGTGCCAGCAGTTTAATGGCGGGAGGGTCCACCGGGGAGCTGTTTTTT.

The rearrangement joins TRBV25-1 to TRBJ2-2, with a possible D match to TRBD1 (5 bases). V lost 4 bases and J lost 8, with 17 bases in between. The CDR3 runs to 15 residues. Germline assignment: CDR1 MGHDK and CDR2 SYGVNS. CDR3 region: CASSASGHGRGELFF. The DNA for the CDR3 is TGTGCCAGCAGTGCGAGTGGACACGGGCGGGGGGAGCTGTTTTTT.

The chain joins TRBV5-8 to TRBJ1-4; 9 nucleotides agree with TRBD1. V lost 4 bases to trimming and J lost 3 bases; unmatched junction nucleotides: 7. Germline V gives CDR1 SGHTS, CDR2 YDEGEE. There are 16 residues in the CDR3. For the CDR3, the DNA is TGTGCCAGCAGCCCGGGACAGGGCATCGCTAATGAAAAACTGTTTTTT. Its translation is CASSPGQGIANEKLFF.